This TCR beta chain was observed in a study of CD8+ T cells in alopecia areata. Study-wide results and limits: Elevated clonality characterized lesional scalp relative to normal scalp, particularly in alopecia totalis/universalis.

Reverse transcription of extracted RNA yielded cDNA, which provided the sequencing template. The data were produced by immunoSEQ multiplex PCR, yet TCRdb's version contains in-frame clones alone and is incomplete. The table lists 100,000 to 150,000 clones, about 49% of them singletons. In alopecia areata patients, both lesional scalp punch biopsies and peripheral blood were collected. This clone was seen a handful of times. Its antigen is not known. Source: CD8+ T cells sorted from blood, taken at week 0. This clonotype originated in a human donor with alopecia areata.

The CDR3 reads CASTGENTGELFF. The DNA of the CDR3 is TGTGCCAGCACAGGGGAGAACACCGGGGAGCTGTTTTTT. This chain joins TRBV6-6 and TRBJ2-2, with D tentatively TRBD1 (6 bases). This CDR3 is built from 13 residues. V lost 7 bases to trimming and J lost 1 base, with 7 bases between them. The germline CDR1 and CDR2 sequences are MNHNY and SVGAGI (reference sequence).